This passage covers 20 T cell receptor beta chains from one sample sequenced in a study of metastatic and nonmetastatic thyroid tumors. MiXCR was used by TCRdb to re-call the PCR reads. The sample yields some 16,000 clones, about 26% seen once. Among the patients, none had received any treatment before thyroid surgery. What was sequenced was tumor tissue. The receptors originated from a female donor with papillary thyroid cancer or a benign thyroid nodule (not recorded which). Some clones in this sample may be carry-over from other donors' samples.

This clone has only a few counts. Just one base apart from a much larger clone, this may be a read error. The chain combines TRBV25-1 with TRBJ1-2; D is undetermined. CDR1 and CDR2 from the germline V gene are MGHDK and SYGVNS. The CDR3 contains 12 residues. CDR3 coding DNA: TGTGCCGGCAGTCTGGGAGGGAGGGTCTACACCTTC. This gives the protein CAGSLGGRVYTF.

This clone showed up many times. The chain combines TRBV5-6 with TRBJ2-7, with D maybe TRBD2 (7 bases). The CDR3 loop spans 16 amino acids. Trimming left V 0 bases short and J 5 bases short, with 18 bases between. The germline V gene encodes CDR1 SGHDT and CDR2 YYEEEE. The CDR3 nucleotides read TGTGCCAGCAGCTTGGTCCCTAGCGGAGGGGGGGACGAGCAGTACTTC. It yields the protein CASSLVPSGGGDEQYF.

This clone was observed a few times. V is TRBV19 and J is TRBJ2-7, with D maybe TRBD1 (5 bases). The CDR3 is 13 amino acids. Germline assignment: CDR1 LNHDA and CDR2 SQIVND (reference sequence). Deletions cut 6 bases from V and 0 bases from J, with 9 bases between. CDR3 protein: CASSRQNSYEQYF. The DNA of the CDR3 is TGTGCCAGTAGCCGACAGAACTCCTACGAGCAGTACTTC.

Of note for this clone: A read error is possible here, since a much larger clone lies one base away. Other DNA sequences in this sample translate to the same CDR3. This chain connects TRBV12-5 to TRBJ1-5; tentatively, D is TRBD1 (5 bases). With 7 bases removed from V and 3 bases from J, the gap between germline ends came to 16 bases. CDR3 length equals 15 residues. The germline V gene encodes CDR1 LGHNT and CDR2 FRNRAP. The CDR3: CASDRDGAYNQPQHF. The CDR3 bases are TGTGCTAGTGATCGGGACGGAGCTTACAATCAGCCCCAGCATTTT. The full variable domain, in which reference TRBV12-5 and TRBJ1-5 provide the parts outside the CDR3, is DARVTQTPRHKVTEMGQEVTMRCQPILGHNTVFWYRQTMMQGLELLAYFRNRAPLDDSGMPKDRFSAEMPDATLATLKIQPSEPRDSAVYFCASDRDGAYNQPQHFGDGTRLSIL.

The chain recombines TRBV6-2 or TRBV6-3 with TRBJ2-7, with D possibly TRBD2 on 6 matching bases. In germline, CDR1 is MNHEY, CDR2 SVGEGT. This CDR3 comprises 17 residues. V was shortened by 6 bases and J by 2 bases, with 23 bases between the two germline ends. The CDR3 DNA is TGTGCCAGCAGCAACCTCCTACTTTCGGGGGTTCCCTACGAGCAGTACTTC. Encoded protein: CASSNLLLSGVPYEQYF.

This chain connects TRBV4-3 to TRBJ1-2; 9 positions match TRBD1. The germline CDR1 and CDR2 sequences are LGHNA and YSLEER. The CDR3 has 15 residues. V was clipped by 3 bases and J by 7 bases; unmatched bases: 9. The CDR3 spells CASSQLDRGVSGYTF. The CDR3 nucleotides are TGCGCCAGCAGCCAGTTGGACAGGGGTGTCTCTGGCTACACCTTC.

This clone was recorded a few times. This chain links TRBV25-1 with TRBJ2-5; D unclear. The CDR3 contains 14 residues. V dropped 4 bases and J dropped 2 bases, with 11 bases sitting between them. From germline, CDR1 is MGHDK and CDR2 SYGVNS. Written as DNA, the CDR3 is TGTGCCAGCAGTGGAACATACGGGCAAGAGACCCAGTACTTC. Amino acid sequence: CASSGTYGQETQYF.

This clone was recorded a few times. This sequence joins TRBV6-1 and TRBJ2-1; 8 bases are shared with TRBD1. The junction had 4 bases not matched to a gene; V was cut back by 6 bases and J by 6 bases. Germline V lookup: CDR1 MNHNS, CDR2 SASEGT. The CDR3 has 13 residues. The CDR3 region has the DNA TGTGCCAGCAGCCGGGACAGGTCCAATGAGCAGTTCTTC. Amino acid sequence: CASSRDRSNEQFF.

This clone was observed once. The genes are TRBV20-1 and TRBJ2-7; 10 bases agree with TRBD2. The germline V gene has CDR1 DFQATT and CDR2 SNEGSKA (reference sequence). J gave up 3 bases and V 3 bases, and 11 bases lay outside the gene matches. The CDR3 runs 16 residues. The DNA of the CDR3 is TGCAGTGCTAGCAGATACGGGACTAGCGAGGACTACGAGCAGTACTTC. Its protein product is CSASRYGTSEDYEQYF.

V and J are TRBV20-1 and TRBJ2-2, with a possible D match to TRBD2 (6 bases). Germline CDR1 and CDR2: DFQATT and SNEGSKA (reference sequence). V gave up 0 bases and J gave up 4 bases, with 21 bases separating them. CDR3 length: 18 amino acids. Here the CDR3 reads CSARDSNAHPGGTGELFF. The CDR3 region has the DNA TGCAGTGCTAGAGATTCGAATGCACACCCCGGGGGCACCGGGGAGCTGTTTTTT.

By share, this clone counts as medium-sized. The chain has TRBV4-2 and TRBJ1-5, with D unresolved. This CDR3 has 15 amino acids. Germline-derived CDR1 and CDR2 are LGHNA and YNFKEQ. The V and J ends lost 0 bases and 4 bases respectively, with 10 bases between them. CDR3 residues: CASSQDGQINQPQHF. CDR3 bases: TGTGCCAGCAGCCAAGACGGGCAGATAAATCAGCCCCAGCATTTT.

This clone has more than one count but fewer than ten. A much larger clone differs by one base, so this may be a read error. CDR3 DNA: TGTGCCATCAGTACAGGGGGCAGGCCCCAGCATTTT. Translating it yields CAISTGGRPQHF. The rearrangement joins TRBV25-1 to TRBJ1-5; 9 nucleotides line up with TRBD1. Germline V gives CDR1 MGHDK, CDR2 SYGVNS. The CDR3 spans 12 residues.

The chain uses TRBV3-1 and TRBJ1-4; D uncertain. CDR1 LGHDT and CDR2 YNNKEL come from the germline V gene (reference sequence). Trimming took off 1 base at V and 7 bases at J, with 10 bases between the two ends. This CDR3 comprises 14 residues. In nucleotides, the CDR3 is TGTGCCAGCAGCCAAGGAGGTAGTGGTGAAAAACTGTTTTTT. Translation: CASSQGGSGEKLFF.

This clone showed up just once. At one end, the junction sequence differs from germline, possibly due to a read error. The chain uses TRBV5-8 and TRBJ2-3; D possibly corresponds to TRBD2 (5 bases). Germline values: CDR1 SGHTS, CDR2 YDEGEE. This CDR3 is 18 amino acids long. The CDR3 spells CASSRLSWFGISTYTHYF. The CDR3 DNA follows: TGTGCCAGCAGCCGACTAAGCTGGTTCGGTATTAGCACATATACGCATTATTTT.

The chain couples TRBV20-1 to TRBJ1-2; unclear D gene. The V and J ends lost 1 base and 5 bases respectively, with 5 bases between them. Germline-derived CDR1 and CDR2 are DFQATT and SNEGSKA (reference sequence). The CDR3 loop spans 11 amino acids. CDR3 sequence (DNA): TGCAGTGCTAGAGGGGGATATGGCTACACCTTC. Protein sequence: CSARGGYGYTF.

The chain carries TRBV20-1 and TRBJ1-2; possibly TRBD1 for D (6 bases). Germline CDR1 is DFQATT and CDR2 is SNEGSKA (reference sequence). The CDR3 contains 14 residues. The V gene lost 4 bases and the J gene lost 2 bases, with 14 bases spanning the gap. The CDR3 DNA reads as TGCAGTGCTAATCCCCCCCAGGGGAACTATGGCTACACCTTC. Residues: CSANPPQGNYGYTF.

The V call is TRBV11-3, the J call TRBJ2-7, with D perhaps given as TRBD1 or TRBD2 (6 bases each). Germline CDR1 is SGHNT and CDR2 is YENEEA. V lost 5 bases to trimming and J lost 5 bases, with 19 bases between them. This CDR3 contains 15 residues. Here the CDR3 DNA reads TGTGCCAGCAGCCTCTATAGGGGGGTTAAGGACGAGCAGTACTTC. Translation: CASSLYRGVKDEQYF.

The chain recombines TRBV3-1 with TRBJ2-7; 10 positions agree with TRBD2. The germline gives CDR1 LGHDT, CDR2 YNNKEL (reference sequence). The CDR3 totals 15 residues. After removal of 1 base from V and 2 bases from J, the junction contained 2 bases not matched to a gene. The CDR3 coding sequence is TGTGCCAGCAGCCAAGCAACTAGCGGGGCCTACGAGCAGTACTTC. Translation: CASSQATSGAYEQYF.

The chain carries TRBV11-2 and TRBJ2-1; TRBD2 matches at 10 bases. There are 20 residues in the CDR3. V lost 0 bases and J lost 3; bases outside the gene matches: 14. Germline V gene sequence: CDR1 SGHAT, CDR2 FQNNGV. In nucleotides, the CDR3 is TGTGCCAGCAGCTTAGATTTTCGGCTAGCGGGAGCGTATTTCTACAATGAGCAGTTCTTC. Its protein is CASSLDFRLAGAYFYNEQFF.

Only a few counts were recorded for this clone. Since a much larger clone is just one base distant, this may be a read error. In DNA form, the CDR3 reads TGTGCCAGCAGGCGACAGGGGGACACTGAAGCTTTCTTT. Translation: CASRRQGDTEAFF. V is TRBV14 and J is TRBJ1-1; TRBD1 matches 9 bases. This CDR3 has 13 residues. Germline lookup yields CDR1 SGHDN and CDR2 FVKESK. Unmatched junction bases numbered 2, after V lost 6 bases and J lost 3 bases.